This T cell receptor beta chain was sequenced in a study of graft-versus-host responses after intestinal transplantation (dated by TCRdb to the early 2020s). Study-wide context: The transplants that recipients received were multivisceral, liver-intestinal, or isolated intestinal. Every recipient was given anti-thymocyte globulin induction, followed by roughly 3 years of maintenance tacrolimus and steroids. Samples from three later patients were sequenced in-house on an Illumina MiSeq with MiXCR processing rather than by the commercial service. The cohort enrolled 20 to 30 intestinal transplant recipients including one retransplant, and a few patients lacking pretransplant specimens were excluded. Bulk TCR-beta CDR3 sequencing was used to track graft-versus-host and host-versus-graft alloreactive T cell clones in the graft, circulation and bone marrow after intestinal transplantation. Alloreactive clones were identified by sequencing pre-transplant mixed lymphocyte reaction products and comparing them with unstimulated pre-transplant donor and recipient T cells. A peak of at least 4% donor T cells among recipient peripheral blood mononuclear cells was the definition used for donor T cell macrochimerism.

The library was made by the immunoSEQ multiplex PCR assay. High-throughput TCR-beta CDR3 sequencing of genomic DNA from most patients was performed by Adaptive Biotechnologies. Processing in the source paper ran as follows. TCR sequencing data were retrieved from Adaptive's ImmunoSEQ software for 15 to 20 patients, whereas a few other patients were processed with MiXCR and VDJtools. CDR3 nucleotide sequences shared by donor and recipient were removed because the origin of these sequences could not be assigned. To count as alloreactive, a clone needed at least 2-fold expansion over unstimulated cells and a minimum CFSE-low frequency of 0.002% (template counts) or 0.001% (read counts). Mappable clones were those detected in sequenced pre-transplant spleen, lymph node, or MLR CFSE-low populations of the donor or recipient. Cumulative frequency of alloreactive clones was calculated as a percentage of all sequences weighted by copy number. The source is immuneACCESS, and TCRdb retained only in-frame sequences with V and J called. Part of the clones is not carried over; for the studies checked, unresolved V genes explain less than half of this, and the remainder is unexplained. V and J calls and clone size are those listed in that table; D and trimming were worked out from the DNA. Recorded for this sample are roughly 16,000 clones; 83% of them occurred a single time. The ten largest clones take up over 3% of the sample.

The count of this clone is one. The antigen it binds to is not known. Per-base quality was not reported, and no clone a single base away is much larger than it. Findings and caveats that apply to the study as a whole: In the allografts of patients with donor T cell macrochimerism, GvH to HvG T cell clonal ratios were high. Early after transplant, peak levels of circulating GvH clones were associated with declines in HvG clones. The relatively low number and heterogeneity of intestinal transplant patients limited the conclusions. GvH clones were detected in recipient bone marrow, and some of these GvH clones were observed earlier in ileal mucosa or blood, consistent with an intestinal mucosal origin.

Dithiothreitol, EDTA incubations and collagenase D digestion were used to isolate intraepithelial and lamina propria lymphocytes from graft specimens. Serial intestinal graft biopsy specimens collected up to 600 days after transplant underwent bulk TCR-beta sequencing. Trimming takes 4 bases off V and 5 bases off J; junction bases not matched to a gene: 6. Based on the germline V gene (reference sequence), the CDR1 and CDR2 sequences are SEHNR and FQNEAQ. Inclusive of the bounding cysteine and phenylalanine, the CDR3 is 15 residues long. Only the CDR3 portion is preserved as DNA: 45 bases, with reading frame beginning at the first base.

The sequence is built from TRBV7-9 and TRBJ2-5; the central 11 bases match TRBD2. This TCR was sampled from a human patient who received an intestinal transplant, so some T cells may come from the graft donor. Sequencing was performed on ileum tissue, taken around 580 days after intestinal transplantation. The base sequence is TGTGCCAGCAGCTCTATAGCGGGGGGGCGGGAGACCCAGTACTTC. This is translated as CASSSIAGGRETQYF.